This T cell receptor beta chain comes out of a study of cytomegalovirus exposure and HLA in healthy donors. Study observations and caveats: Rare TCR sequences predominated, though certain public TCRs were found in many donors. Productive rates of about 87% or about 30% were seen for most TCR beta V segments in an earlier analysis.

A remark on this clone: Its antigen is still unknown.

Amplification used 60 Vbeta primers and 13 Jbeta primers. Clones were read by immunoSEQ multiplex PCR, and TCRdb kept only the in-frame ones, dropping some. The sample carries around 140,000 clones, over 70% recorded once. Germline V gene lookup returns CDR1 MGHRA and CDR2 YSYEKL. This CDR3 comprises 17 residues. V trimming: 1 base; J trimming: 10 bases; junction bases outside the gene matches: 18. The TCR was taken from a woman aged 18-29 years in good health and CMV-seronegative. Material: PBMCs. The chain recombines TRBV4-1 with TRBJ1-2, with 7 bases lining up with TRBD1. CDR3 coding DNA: TGCGCCAGCAGCCAAGGCACCTCCTTAAACCGGGACAGACTCTACACCTTC. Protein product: CASSQGTSLNRDRLYTF.